Following are 15 T cell receptor beta chains from one sample sequenced in a study of cytomegalovirus exposure and HLA in healthy donors. 13 Jbeta primers and 60 Vbeta primers were used for the PCR. Profiling relied on immunoSEQ multiplex PCR, and the TCRdb table lists in-frame clones only, not all of them. The sample has 140,000 to 150,000 clones, approximately 57% seen once. The specimen was PBMCs. These receptors all stem from a male donor in good health and CMV-seronegative.

The V and J genes are TRBV25-1 and TRBJ2-5; possible D gene TRBD1, 6 bases. Germline V gene data show CDR1 as MGHDK and CDR2 as SYGVNS. Trimming took 0 bases from V and 12 from J, leaving 14 bases between them. CDR3 length: 13 residues. CDR3 DNA sequence: TGTGCCAGCAGTGAATACACTACAGGGTTCAAGTACTTC. This encodes CASSEYTTGFKYF. The full variable domain, its missing parts supplied by reference TRBV25-1 and TRBJ2-5, is EADIYQTPRYLVIGTGKKITLECSQTMGHDKMYWYQQDPGMELHLIHYSYGVNSTEKGDLSSESTVSRIRTEHFPLTLESARPSHTSQYLCASSEYTTGFKYFGPGTRLLVL.

This clone was recorded a few times. V usage is TRBV7-9 and J usage is TRBJ2-7, with 10 bases aligning to TRBD1. Germline assignment: CDR1 SEHNR and CDR2 FQNEAQ (reference sequence). The CDR3 runs to 15 residues. The V segment lost 2 bases and the J segment 2 bases; nucleotides outside the gene matches: 3. CDR3: CASSLRDRGPYEQYF. In DNA form, the CDR3 reads TGTGCCAGCAGCTTAAGGGACAGGGGTCCCTACGAGCAGTACTTC.

Concerning this clone itself: One end of the junction varies from germline; a read error may be responsible. The CDR3, as DNA: TGTGCTAGCAGCTTAGCGCTGACTAGCGGCCAAGAGACCCAGTACTTC. Encoded protein: CASSLALTSGQETQYF. The V call is TRBV7-7, the J call TRBJ2-5, with 9 bases fitting TRBD2. The CDR3 runs to 16 residues. Germline loops: CDR1 SSHAT, CDR2 FNYEAQ (reference sequence).

This clone has only one observation. The chain carries TRBV5-6 and TRBJ1-5; D is ambiguous. CDR3 length: 13 residues. The V gene's germline CDR1 is SGHDT and CDR2 YYEEEE. Trimming removed 3 bases at V and 7 bases at J, with 11 bases between. The CDR3 DNA reads TGTGCCAGCAGCTCCTCGGGTTGGCAGCCCCAGCATTTT. It encodes CASSSSGWQPQHF.

This chain joins TRBV27 and TRBJ2-2; D ambiguous. The V end was cut by 4 bases, the J end by 3 bases, with 9 bases between. The CDR3 extends over 14 amino acids. The V gene's germline CDR1 is MNHEY and CDR2 SMNVEV (reference sequence). The CDR3 loop is CASSSIRHTGELFF. CDR3 nucleotide sequence: TGTGCCAGCAGTTCTATCAGGCACACCGGGGAGCTGTTTTTT.

This chain joins TRBV7-9 and TRBJ2-7; 7 bases match TRBD1. With 5 bases clipped from V and 9 bases from J, the junction kept 13 bases outside the gene matches. This CDR3 contains 14 residues. Germline V gene lookup returns CDR1 SEHNR and CDR2 FQNEAQ (reference sequence). CDR3 amino acids: CASSVNQGQSRQYF. DNA of the CDR3: TGTGCCAGCAGCGTAAACCAGGGACAGAGTCGGCAGTACTTC.

The chain recombines TRBV19 with TRBJ1-1; the match to TRBD1 covers 7 bases. V lost 7 bases and J lost 5; bases outside the gene matches: 10. CDR3 length: 14 amino acids. The germline V gene has CDR1 LNHDA and CDR2 SQIVND (reference sequence). CDR3 nucleotides: TGTGCCAGTATCCCACCGGGACAGAAAACTGAAGCTTTCTTT. This gives the protein CASIPPGQKTEAFF.

In this sample, this clone turned up once. The chain links TRBV28 to TRBJ1-5; TRBD1 might be the D (5 bases). Germline values: CDR1 MDHEN, CDR2 SYDVKM. CDR3 length equals 14 residues. Trimming shortened V by 2 bases and J by 3 bases, and 8 bases separated the two germline ends. The CDR3 spells CASSLAGDNQPQHF. CDR3 coding DNA: TGTGCCAGCAGTTTAGCGGGGGACAATCAGCCCCAGCATTTT.

V gene TRBV18 combines with J gene TRBJ2-3, with 7 bases lining up with TRBD2. The CDR3 runs 16 residues. The V gene's germline CDR1 is KGHSH and CDR2 LQKENI. With V trimmed by 3 bases and J by 4 bases, 10 bases remained unmatched. This chain's CDR3 is CASSPLKASGPDTQYF. The CDR3, as DNA: TGTGCCAGCTCACCCTTGAAGGCTAGCGGTCCAGATACGCAGTATTTT.

The chain links TRBV19 to TRBJ2-4; D may be TRBD1 (6 bases). CDR3 length equals 15 residues. With 10 bases removed from V and 4 bases from J, the gap between germline ends came to 20 bases. Germline V lookup: CDR1 LNHDA, CDR2 SQIVND (reference sequence). The CDR3 protein is CATSNPGQIKNIQYF. The CDR3 DNA follows: TGTGCCACTTCAAACCCCGGACAGATAAAAAACATTCAGTACTTC.

The genes are TRBV6-6 and TRBJ1-4; no reliable D call. V lost 2 bases and J lost 3, with 7 bases in between. The CDR3 has 14 residues. Germline V gene data show CDR1 as MNHNY and CDR2 as SVGAGI (reference sequence). CDR3 bases: TGTGCCAGCAGTTACGTGGAGTCTAATGAAAAACTGTTTTTT. This translates into CASSYVESNEKLFF.

This clone was counted only a few times. The chain's CDR3 is CASGREGGNTIYF. CDR3 DNA sequence: TGTGCCAGCGGAAGGGAGGGAGGAAACACCATATATTTT. V is TRBV6-5 and J is TRBJ1-3; D is unclear. Germline V gene data show CDR1 as MNHEY and CDR2 as SVGAGI. The CDR3 is 13 residues long. The V gene lost 8 bases and the J gene lost 4 bases, with 12 bases spanning the gap.

The rearrangement joins TRBV18 to TRBJ2-2; D unclear. The germline V gene encodes CDR1 KGHSH and CDR2 LQKENI. The germline V and J ends were trimmed by 6 bases and 0 bases, with 14 bases remaining between them. The CDR3 contains 16 residues. The CDR3 here is CASSLESGANTGELFF. The CDR3 DNA reads TGTGCCAGCTCCCTCGAATCAGGCGCGAACACCGGGGAGCTGTTTTTT.

This clone was picked up a small number of times. This chain joins TRBV7-8 and TRBJ1-4; no clear D. CDR3 size: 15 residues. Trimming shortened V by 5 bases and J by 0 bases, and 10 bases separated the two germline ends. The V gene's germline CDR1 is SGHVS and CDR2 FQNEAQ. The CDR3 is CASSPYFTTNEKLFF. The CDR3 DNA is TGTGCCAGCAGCCCGTACTTTACAACTAATGAAAAACTGTTTTTT.

The J gene is TRBJ1-2, the V gene TRBV10-3; 7 positions agree with TRBD1. Germline V gene sequence: CDR1 ENHRY, CDR2 SYGVKD. V lost 2 bases to trimming and J lost 0 bases; unmatched junction nucleotides: 6. The CDR3 covers 16 residues. In DNA, the CDR3 is TGTGCCATCAGTGAGCCTAGACAGGGACCTAACTATGGCTACACCTTC. It specifies CAISEPRQGPNYGYTF.